The sequence of this T cell receptor (beta chain) was determined in a study of a mutant IDH1 vaccine in newly diagnosed glioma. Clones were read by immunoSEQ multiplex PCR, and TCRdb kept only the in-frame ones, dropping some. The data show about 53,000 clones, with roughly 80% seen just once and 7.4% held by the top ten. Study results and limitations: Across multiple MHC alleles, almost 95% of patients had vaccine-induced responses.

Notes on this clone: The antigen remains undetermined.

J lost 0 bases, V lost 5 bases, and 7 bases had no gene match. Germline CDR1 reads SNHLY; CDR2 reads FYNNEI. The CDR3 runs 16 residues. Time point defined: week 5, during vaccination. Vaccination comprised doses that each held 300 ug of mutant IDH1 20-mer peptide, plus topical imiquimod. Here the sequenced sample was PBMCs, taken from a glioma patient whose treatment included an IDH1 peptide vaccine. The chain recombines TRBV2 with TRBJ1-3, with 7 bases lining up with TRBD1. The clonotype was recovered from a woman between 45 and 60 years old with glioma. The CDR3: CASSKDRQSSGNTIYF. CDR3 DNA: TGTGCCAGCAGTAAGGACAGGCAGAGCTCTGGAAACACCATATATTTT.